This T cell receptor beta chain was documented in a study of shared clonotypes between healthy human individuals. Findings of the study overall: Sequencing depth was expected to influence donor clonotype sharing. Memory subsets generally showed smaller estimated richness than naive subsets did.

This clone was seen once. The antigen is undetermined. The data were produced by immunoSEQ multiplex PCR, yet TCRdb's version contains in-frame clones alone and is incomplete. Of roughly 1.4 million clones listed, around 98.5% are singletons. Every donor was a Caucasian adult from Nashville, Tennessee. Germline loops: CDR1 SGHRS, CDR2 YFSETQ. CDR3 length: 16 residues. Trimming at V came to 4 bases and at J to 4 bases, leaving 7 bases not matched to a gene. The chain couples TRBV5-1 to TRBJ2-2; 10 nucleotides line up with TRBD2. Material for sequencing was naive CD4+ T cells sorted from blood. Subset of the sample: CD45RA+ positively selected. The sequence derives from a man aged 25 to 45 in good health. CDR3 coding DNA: TGCGCCAGCAGCCTCCGGGGACTAGCGAGCACCGGGGAGCTGTTTTTT. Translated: CASSLRGLASTGELFF.